This T cell receptor (beta chain) came from a study of cytomegalovirus exposure and HLA in healthy donors. Of note for this clone: Its antigen is not known.

The PCR had 60 Vbeta and 13 Jbeta primers. Some clones are missing from TCRdb's copy, which holds only in-frame ones; the method was immunoSEQ multiplex PCR. The sample carries 100,000 to 150,000 clones, about 70% recorded once. Trimming stripped 3 bases from V and 8 bases from J, with 17 bases between. The CDR3 length is 15 residues. Germline loops: CDR1 SGHRS, CDR2 YFSETQ. Findings of the study overall: A later examination showed that TCR association rates differed by HLA locus, with DRB1 most and HLA-C fewest. What TCR beta sequences reportedly achieved was accurate prediction of HLA-A and HLA-B alleles in most subjects. Some segments of the V type, notably TRBV6-2 and TRBV6-3, were excluded as indistinguishable.

The chain links TRBV5-1 to TRBJ1-4, with TRBD1 as a possible D gene (6 bases). The TCR sequence derives from a woman between 55 and 75 years old in good health and CMV-seropositive. Material for sequencing was PBMCs. The CDR3: CASSWGGQGEEKLFF. For the CDR3, the DNA is TGCGCCAGCAGCTGGGGGGGGCAGGGAGAAGAAAAACTGTTTTTT.